This T cell receptor (beta chain) was profiled in a study of OX40 agonist ivuxolimab in advanced cancers. Sequencing was performed with immunoSEQ multiplex PCR; in TCRdb, only in-frame clones are kept and a portion is missing. Of about 58,000 clones listed, around 85% are singletons. The CDR3 sequence is 14 residues long. Germline V gene sequence: CDR1 SGHNT, CDR2 YENEEA. V gave up 5 bases and J gave up 6 bases, with 17 bases separating them. V is TRBV11-3 and J is TRBJ2-7, with D perhaps being TRBD1 or TRBD2 (6 bases each). The receptor was isolated from an adult with an advanced solid tumor such as melanoma, head and neck, liver or kidney cancer. This specimen consisted of CD4+ or CD8+ T cells sorted from blood, obtained in a trial of the OX40 agonist ivuxolimab. CDR3 DNA: TGTGCCAGCAGCGCCAGGGGAGGCTCTGGCGAGCAGTACTTC. It specifies CASSARGGSGEQYF.